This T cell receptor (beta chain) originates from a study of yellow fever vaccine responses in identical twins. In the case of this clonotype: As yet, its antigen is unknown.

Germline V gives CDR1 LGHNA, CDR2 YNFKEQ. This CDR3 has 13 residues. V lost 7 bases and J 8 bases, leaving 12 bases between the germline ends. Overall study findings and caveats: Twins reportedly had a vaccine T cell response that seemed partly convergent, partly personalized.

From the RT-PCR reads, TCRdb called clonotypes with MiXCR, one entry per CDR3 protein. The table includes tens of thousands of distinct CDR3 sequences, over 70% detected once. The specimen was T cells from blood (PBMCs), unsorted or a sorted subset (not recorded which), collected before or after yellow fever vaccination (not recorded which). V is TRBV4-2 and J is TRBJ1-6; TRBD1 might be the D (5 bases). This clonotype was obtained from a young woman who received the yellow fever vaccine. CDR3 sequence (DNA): TGTGCCAGCACCACCGGGGGGGATTCACCCCTCCACTTT. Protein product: CASTTGGDSPLHF.